This is a list of T cell receptor beta chains from one sample in a study of blood T cell repertoires in COVID-19. The table came from immunoSEQ multiplex PCR; TCRdb's copy has only in-frame clones and leaves some out. The sample shows nearly 200,000 clones, 70% to 90% of them seen only once. Source material: peripheral blood. The receptors derive from a woman aged 40 to 50 who had recovered from COVID-19. Both conserved end residues are part of each CDR3. Fields, in order: D gene, clone size, J gene, V gene, CDR3 protein, CDR3 DNA. The D gene is left open where the match is weak. Clone sizes are given selectively: once, few, many, or a class where the clone is expanded.

D: NA; size: NA; J: TRBJ2-7; V: TRBV19; CDR3: CASSIVGTRRDEQYF; DNA: TGTGCCAGTAGTATAGTCGGCACCCGCCGGGACGAGCAGTACTTC
D: TRBD2; size: NA; J: TRBJ2-1; V: TRBV18; CDR3: CASSRTAGVDEQFF; DNA: TGTGCCAGCTCACGGACAGCGGGGGTCGATGAGCAGTTCTTC
D: TRBD1; size: NA; J: TRBJ2-1; V: TRBV5-1; CDR3: CASSLGDRDYNEQFF; DNA: TGCGCCAGCAGCTTGGGGGACAGGGATTACAATGAGCAGTTCTTC
D: NA; size: NA; J: TRBJ1-2; V: TRBV30; CDR3: CAWSRSANYGYTF; DNA: TGTGCCTGGAGTCGATCAGCTAACTATGGCTACACCTTC
D: TRBD1; size: NA; J: TRBJ1-5; V: TRBV27; CDR3: CASRQGLDQPQHF; DNA: TGTGCCAGCCGACAGGGCCTTGATCAGCCCCAGCATTTT
D: NA; size: NA; J: TRBJ2-3; V: TRBV2; CDR3: CASSVFFNQGTDTQYF; DNA: TGTGCCAGCAGTGTCTTTTTCAATCAGGGCACAGATACGCAGTATTTT
D: TRBD1; size: once; J: TRBJ2-3; V: TRBV7-9; CDR3: CASRRMTGGDTDTQYF; DNA: TGTGCCAGCAGACGTATGACAGGGGGCGACACAGATACGCAGTATTTT
D: NA; size: NA; J: TRBJ1-2; V: TRBV15; CDR3: CATTQPKQGYGYTF; DNA: TGTGCCACCACGCAGCCAAAACAGGGCTATGGCTACACCTTC
D: NA; size: NA; J: TRBJ1-2; V: TRBV2; CDR3: CASSEQGYGYTF; DNA: TGTGCCAGCAGTGAACAGGGCTATGGCTACACCTTC
D: NA; size: NA; J: TRBJ1-1; V: TRBV5-4; CDR3: CASSGTQGTEAFF; DNA: TGTGCCAGCAGCGGGACACAGGGCACTGAAGCTTTCTTT
D: NA; size: NA; J: TRBJ1-5; V: TRBV27; CDR3: CASSPRDNGEPQHF; DNA: TGTGCCAGCAGTCCAAGGGACAACGGGGAGCCCCAGCATTTT
D: TRBD1; size: NA; J: TRBJ1-2; V: TRBV3-1/TRBV3-2; CDR3: CASSPGRQGGYTF; DNA: TGTGCCAGCAGCCCCGGCAGACAGGGAGGCTACACCTTC
D: NA; size: NA; J: TRBJ1-1; V: TRBV19; CDR3: CASSIGGDGGLEAFF; DNA: TGTGCCAGTAGTATAGGGGGGGACGGAGGGCTTGAAGCTTTCTTT
D: NA; size: NA; J: TRBJ2-7; V: TRBV7-9; CDR3: CASSYPVPSPYEQYF; DNA: TGTGCCAGCAGCTACCCGGTCCCTTCCCCCTACGAGCAGTACTTC
D: TRBD2; size: NA; J: TRBJ2-7; V: TRBV28; CDR3: CASSLWTSAFMNEQYF; DNA: TGTGCCAGCAGTTTGTGGACTAGCGCCTTCATGAACGAGCAGTACTTC
D: NA; size: NA; J: TRBJ1-5; V: TRBV19; CDR3: CASSIASGAGQPQHF; DNA: TGTGCCAGTAGTATAGCATCAGGGGCGGGTCAGCCCCAGCATTTT
D: NA; size: NA; J: TRBJ1-1; V: TRBV6-6; CDR3: CAIRRGNTEAFF; DNA: TGTGCCATACGAAGAGGGAACACTGAAGCTTTCTTT
D: NA; size: NA; J: TRBJ1-6; V: TRBV24-1; CDR3: CATSARDCLWAQKWAVWGQF; DNA: TGTGCCACCAGTGCCCGAGACTGCCTCTGGGCCCAGAAATGGGCGGTTTGGGGGCAGTTT
D: TRBD2; size: NA; J: TRBJ2-2; V: TRBV19; CDR3: CASSRASGRGDTGELFF; DNA: TGTGCCAGTAGTAGGGCAAGCGGGAGAGGGGACACCGGGGAGCTGTTTTTT
D: TRBD1; size: NA; J: TRBJ1-4; V: TRBV4-3; CDR3: CASSQDPPGQVSNEKLFF; DNA: TGCGCCAGCAGCCAAGATCCCCCGGGACAGGTGTCTAATGAAAAACTGTTTTTT
D: TRBD1; size: NA; J: TRBJ1-5; V: TRBV28; CDR3: CASSLVGQGGSNQPQHF; DNA: TGTGCCAGCAGTTTGGTGGGACAGGGGGGAAGCAATCAGCCCCAGCATTTT
D: NA; size: once; J: TRBJ2-5; V: TRBV7-9; CDR3: CASSFTGRYPETQYF; DNA: TGTGCCAGCAGCTTTACAGGACGGTATCCGGAGACCCAGTACTTC
D: NA; size: NA; J: TRBJ1-4; V: TRBV30; CDR3: CAWSVSGSNEKLFF; DNA: TGTGCCTGGAGTGTGTCAGGCTCGAATGAAAAACTGTTTTTT
D: TRBD1; size: NA; J: TRBJ2-1; V: TRBV29-1; CDR3: CSVASRRTGGNEQFF; DNA: TGCAGCGTTGCAAGCCGGAGGACAGGGGGGAATGAGCAGTTCTTC
D: NA; size: NA; J: TRBJ2-1; V: TRBV12-3/TRBV12-4; CDR3: CASSSYNEQFF; DNA: TGTGCCAGCAGCAGCTACAATGAGCAGTTCTTC
D: TRBD2; size: NA; J: TRBJ2-5; V: TRBV30; CDR3: CAWRGLPQETQYF; DNA: TGTGCCTGGAGGGGACTACCGCAAGAGACCCAGTACTTC
D: NA; size: few; J: TRBJ1-5; V: TRBV30; CDR3: CAWSTNKGQPQHF; DNA: TGTGCCTGGAGTACCAACAAGGGGCAGCCCCAGCATTTT
D: TRBD2; size: NA; J: TRBJ2-3; V: TRBV3-1/TRBV3-2; CDR3: CASSQVSRGGTDTQYF; DNA: TGTGCCAGCAGCCAAGTGAGCCGGGGGGGTACAGATACGCAGTATTTT
D: NA; size: once; J: TRBJ1-2; V: TRBV28; CDR3: CASTQGDYGYTF; DNA: TGTGCCAGCACACAGGGCGACTATGGCTACACCTTC
D: TRBD2; size: NA; J: TRBJ2-1; V: TRBV19; CDR3: CARRLALYNEQFF; DNA: TGTGCCAGAAGACTAGCCCTGTACAATGAGCAGTTCTTC
D: TRBD2; size: NA; J: TRBJ2-5; V: TRBV7-9; CDR3: CASSPRLAGGFAGETQYF; DNA: TGTGCCAGCAGCCCCAGACTAGCGGGAGGTTTTGCGGGGGAGACCCAGTACTTC
D: NA; size: NA; J: TRBJ2-1; V: TRBV18; CDR3: CASSPPGINEQFF; DNA: TGTGCCAGCTCACCGCCAGGGATCAATGAGCAGTTCTTC
D: NA; size: NA; J: TRBJ1-5; V: TRBV6-5; CDR3: CASRTGGAGQPQHF; DNA: TGTGCCAGCAGGACCGGGGGAGCGGGTCAGCCCCAGCATTTT
D: TRBD2; size: NA; J: TRBJ2-7; V: TRBV19; CDR3: CASSPVGGVEQYF; DNA: TGTGCCAGTAGCCCCGTTGGGGGGGTCGAGCAGTACTTC
D: NA; size: few; J: TRBJ1-6; V: TRBV30; CDR3: CAFLIGSSYNSPLHF; DNA: TGTGCCTTCTTGATCGGGAGCTCCTATAATTCACCCCTCCACTTT
D: NA; size: NA; J: TRBJ2-3; V: TRBV10-3; CDR3: CAISAGQTTNTDTQYF; DNA: TGTGCCATCAGTGCCGGACAGACCACTAACACAGATACGCAGTATTTT
D: NA; size: NA; J: TRBJ2-5; V: TRBV5-1; CDR3: CASSFERTQETQYF; DNA: TGCGCCAGCAGCTTTGAGCGGACCCAAGAGACCCAGTACTTC
D: TRBD1; size: NA; J: TRBJ2-7; V: TRBV19; CDR3: CASSIRGDSAYEQYF; DNA: TGTGCCAGTAGTATACGTGGGGACAGCGCCTACGAGCAGTACTTC
D: NA; size: few; J: TRBJ1-5; V: TRBV27; CDR3: CASSSGYNQPQHF; DNA: TGTGCCAGCAGTTCAGGGTACAATCAGCCCCAGCATTTT
D: NA; size: NA; J: TRBJ1-4; V: TRBV2; CDR3: CASSRGGSTNEKLFF; DNA: TGTGCCAGCAGCCGGGGGGGGTCAACTAATGAAAAACTGTTTTTT